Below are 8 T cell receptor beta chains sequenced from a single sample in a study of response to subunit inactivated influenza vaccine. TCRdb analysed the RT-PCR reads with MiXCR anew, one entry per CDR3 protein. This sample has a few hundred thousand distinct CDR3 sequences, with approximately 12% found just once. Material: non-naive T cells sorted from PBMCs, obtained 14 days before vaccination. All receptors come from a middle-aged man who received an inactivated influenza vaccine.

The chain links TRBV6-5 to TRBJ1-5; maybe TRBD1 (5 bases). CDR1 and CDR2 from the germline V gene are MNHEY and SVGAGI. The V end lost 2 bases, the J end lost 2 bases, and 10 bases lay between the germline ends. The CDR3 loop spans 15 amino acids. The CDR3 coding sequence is TGTGCCAGCAGTTACGTGAGGGGTGGCAATCAGCCCCAGCATTTT. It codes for CASSYVRGGNQPQHF.

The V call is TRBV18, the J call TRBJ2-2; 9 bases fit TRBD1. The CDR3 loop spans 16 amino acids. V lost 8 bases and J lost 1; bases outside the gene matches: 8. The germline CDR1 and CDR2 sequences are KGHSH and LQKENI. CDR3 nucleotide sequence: TGTGCCAGCAACTTACCGGGACAGGGGAACACCGGGGAGCTGTTTTTT. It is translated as CASNLPGQGNTGELFF. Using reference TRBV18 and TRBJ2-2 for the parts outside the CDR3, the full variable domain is NAGVMQNPRHLVRRRGQEARLRCSPMKGHSHVYWYRQLPEEGLKFMVYLQKENIIDESGMPKERFSAEFPKEGPSILRIQQVVRGDSAAYFCASNLPGQGNTGELFFGEGSRLTVL.

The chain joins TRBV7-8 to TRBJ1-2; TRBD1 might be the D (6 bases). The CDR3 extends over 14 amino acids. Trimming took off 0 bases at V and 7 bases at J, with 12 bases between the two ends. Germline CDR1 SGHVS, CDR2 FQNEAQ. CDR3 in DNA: TGTGCCAGCAGCTTAGCTGCCAGGGGTTCTGGCTACACCTTC. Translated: CASSLAARGSGYTF.

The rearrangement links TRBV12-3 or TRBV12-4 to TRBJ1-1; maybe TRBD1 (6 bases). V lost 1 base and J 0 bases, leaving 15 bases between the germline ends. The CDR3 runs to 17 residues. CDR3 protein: CASSLGWTEIMNTEAFF. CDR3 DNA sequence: TGTGCCAGCAGTTTAGGCTGGACAGAGATCATGAACACTGAAGCTTTCTTT.

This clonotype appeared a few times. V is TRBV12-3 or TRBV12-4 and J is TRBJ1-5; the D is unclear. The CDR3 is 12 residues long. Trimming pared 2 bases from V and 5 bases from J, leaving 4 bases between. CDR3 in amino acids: CASSLSHQPQHF. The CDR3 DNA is TGTGCCAGCAGTTTATCCCATCAGCCCCAGCATTTT.

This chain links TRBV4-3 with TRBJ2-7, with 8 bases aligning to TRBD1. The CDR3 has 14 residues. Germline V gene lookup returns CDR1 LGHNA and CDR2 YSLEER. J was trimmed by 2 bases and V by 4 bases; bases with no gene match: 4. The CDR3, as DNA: TGCGCCAGCAGCCTCCGACAGGGGCCCTACGAGCAGTACTTC. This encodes CASSLRQGPYEQYF.

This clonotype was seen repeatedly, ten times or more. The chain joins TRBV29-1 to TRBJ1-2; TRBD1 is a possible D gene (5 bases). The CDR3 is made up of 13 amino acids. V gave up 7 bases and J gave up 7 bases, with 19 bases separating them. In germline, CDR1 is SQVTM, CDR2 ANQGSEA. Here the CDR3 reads CSAESRQGSGYTF. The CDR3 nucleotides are TGCAGCGCCGAAAGTCGGCAGGGTTCTGGCTACACCTTC.

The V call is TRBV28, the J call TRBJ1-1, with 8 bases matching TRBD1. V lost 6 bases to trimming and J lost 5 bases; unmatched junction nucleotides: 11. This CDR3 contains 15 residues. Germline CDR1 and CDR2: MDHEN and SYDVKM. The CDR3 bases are TGTGCCAGCAGCAAAATGGGACAGGCCAAGACTGAAGCTTTCTTT. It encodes CASSKMGQAKTEAFF.